The 23 T cell receptor beta chains in this list originate from one sample, sequenced in a study of cytomegalovirus exposure and HLA in healthy donors. A multiplex PCR was run with 60 Vbeta primers and 13 Jbeta primers. Assay used: immunoSEQ multiplex PCR; TCRdb lists only in-frame clones, some missing. The profile shows about 160,000 clones, more than 80% of them singletons. The sample taken for sequencing was PBMCs. Receptors originate from a woman in her thirties in good health and CMV-seropositive.

The chain recombines TRBV5-4 with TRBJ1-1; D may be TRBD1 (6 bases). Germline V CDR1 and CDR2: SGHNT, YYREEE (reference sequence). This CDR3 is built from 15 residues. V was clipped by 0 bases and J by 0 bases, with 9 bases between them. For the CDR3, the DNA is TGTGCCAGCAGCTTGGCAGGGGCCATGAACACTGAAGCTTTCTTT. Protein sequence: CASSLAGAMNTEAFF.

The chain combines TRBV5-6 with TRBJ2-4; TRBD1 aligns across 7 bases. This CDR3 contains 15 residues. The V gene's germline CDR1 is SGHDT and CDR2 YYEEEE. Trimming at V came to 3 bases and at J to 7 bases, leaving 10 bases not matched to a gene. The CDR3 loop reads CASSSSTGWRNIQYF. The DNA of the CDR3 is TGTGCCAGCAGCTCCTCGACAGGGTGGAGGAACATTCAGTACTTC. Filled out from reference TRBV5-6 and TRBJ2-4, the complete variable domain reads DAGVTQSPTHLIKTRGQQVTLRCSPKSGHDTVSWYQQALGQGPQFIFQYYEEEERQRGNFPDRFSGHQFPNYSSELNVNALLLGDSALYLCASSSSTGWRNIQYFGAGTRLSVL.

This chain uses TRBV7-2 with TRBJ1-2; 8 nucleotides align to TRBD1. Germline CDR1 SGHTA, CDR2 FQGNSA. Trimming took 1 base from V and 8 from J; bases not matched to a gene: 12. This CDR3 contains 16 residues. CDR3 sequence (DNA): TGTGCCAGCAGCTTAGGAGGGGCGACAGGGGTTGAAGGCTACACCTTC. Translating gives CASSLGGATGVEGYTF.

This clone has only one observation. The rearrangement links TRBV2 to TRBJ2-1; D gene uncertain. The CDR3 covers 12 residues. Trimming cost V 7 bases and J 2 bases, with 6 bases left between them. Germline values: CDR1 SNHLY, CDR2 FYNNEI. CDR3 DNA: TGTGCCAGCATAGTGACCTACAATGAGCAGTTCTTC. It translates to CASIVTYNEQFF.

This chain uses TRBV27 with TRBJ1-3, with 8 nucleotides matching TRBD1. V was pared by 4 bases and J by 0 bases, with 11 bases of the junction left unmatched. This CDR3 has 18 amino acids. The germline gives CDR1 MNHEY, CDR2 SMNVEV (reference sequence). The CDR3 loop reads CASSSLDRVHTSGNTIYF. Here the CDR3 DNA reads TGTGCCAGCAGTTCTCTGGACAGGGTCCATACCTCTGGAAACACCATATATTTT.

The chain joins TRBV5-6 to TRBJ2-3; a weak D match, TRBD2 (6 bases). This CDR3 comprises 14 residues. V was pared by 7 bases and J by 0 bases, with 12 bases between. Per the germline V gene, CDR1 is SGHDT and CDR2 is YYEEEE. The CDR3 coding sequence is TGTGCCAGCCGGGCGGGGCCTAGCACAGATACGCAGTATTTT. Translated, it gives CASRAGPSTDTQYF. The full variable domain, its missing parts supplied by reference TRBV5-6 and TRBJ2-3, is DAGVTQSPTHLIKTRGQQVTLRCSPKSGHDTVSWYQQALGQGPQFIFQYYEEEERQRGNFPDRFSGHQFPNYSSELNVNALLLGDSALYLCASRAGPSTDTQYFGPGTRLTVL.

The V and J genes are TRBV19 and TRBJ1-5; 7 nucleotides align to TRBD1. CDR3 length: 17 amino acids. With V trimmed by 5 bases and J by 3 bases, 13 bases remained unmatched. Germline-derived CDR1 and CDR2 are LNHDA and SQIVND (reference sequence). The CDR3 protein is CASSPKGLGGVNQPQHF. The CDR3 DNA sequence: TGTGCCAGTAGTCCAAAGGGCTTAGGGGGCGTCAATCAGCCCCAGCATTTT.

The table lists this clone with a count of one. The CDR3 loop is CASSGGTGRHNEQFF. The CDR3 DNA sequence: TGTGCCAGTAGTGGGGGGACCGGGAGGCACAATGAGCAGTTCTTC. The chain combines TRBV19 with TRBJ2-1; TRBD2 matches at 7 bases. This CDR3 has 15 amino acids. From germline, CDR1 is LNHDA and CDR2 SQIVND (reference sequence). After removal of 5 bases from V and 5 bases from J, the junction contained 9 bases not matched to a gene.

The rearrangement joins TRBV18 to TRBJ2-7, with no clear D. The CDR3 has 14 residues. CDR1 is KGHSH, CDR2 LQKENI, per germline. Trimming stripped 5 bases from V and 2 bases from J, with 13 bases between. The CDR3 DNA reads as TGTGCCAGCTCAGACTTCGCTAGGACCTACGAGCAGTACTTC. Translating gives CASSDFARTYEQYF.

In nucleotides, the CDR3 is TGCGCCAGCAGCCAAGTTCCGGGACTAGAGGCAGATACGCAGTATTTT. This gives the protein CASSQVPGLEADTQYF. The chain employs TRBV4-1 and TRBJ2-3; 8 nucleotides line up with TRBD2. Germline CDR1 and CDR2: MGHRA and YSYEKL. This CDR3 region has 16 residues. With 1 base clipped from V and 4 bases from J, the junction kept 7 bases outside the gene matches.

This rearrangement joins TRBV5-5 to TRBJ2-1, with 9 bases fitting TRBD1. Germline CDR1 reads SGHKS; CDR2 reads YYEKEE (reference sequence). With V trimmed by 6 bases and J by 1 base, 8 bases remained unmatched. The CDR3 has 16 residues. The CDR3 sequence: CASTWGTGTSYNEQFF. DNA for the CDR3: TGTGCCAGCACTTGGGGGACAGGGACTTCCTACAATGAGCAGTTCTTC.

The chain joins TRBV13 to TRBJ2-5; 12 bases fit TRBD2. Losses at the gene ends were 3 bases for V and 7 bases for J; bases not matched to a gene: 9. The CDR3 covers 16 residues. The V gene's germline CDR1 is PRHDT and CDR2 FYEKMQ (reference sequence). CDR3 nucleotide sequence: TGTGCCAGCAGCTTTTCGACTAGCGGGGGAGTCGGGACCCAGTACTTC. Encoded protein: CASSFSTSGGVGTQYF.

The rearrangement joins TRBV6-5 to TRBJ2-3, with D perhaps matching TRBD2 (6 bases). Germline V gene lookup returns CDR1 MNHEY and CDR2 SVGAGI. This CDR3 has 14 amino acids. Trimming took off 6 bases at V and 5 bases at J, with 15 bases between the two ends. The CDR3 nucleotides read TGTGCCAGCAGGGAGGGTGGTAGTAGAGATACGCAGTATTTT. Translating gives CASREGGSRDTQYF.

Note on this clone: One end of the junction fails to match germline, which may point to a read error. This chain uses TRBV20-1 with TRBJ1-2, with TRBD1 matching over 7 bases. The germline V gene encodes CDR1 DFQATT and CDR2 SNEGSKA (reference sequence). The CDR3 runs to 8 residues. The CDR3 bases are TGCAGTGCCGGGACAGAGAGGTTC. Translated, it gives CSAGTERF.

CDR3: CASSQDRSKNIQYF. DNA of the CDR3: TGCGCCAGCAGCCAAGATCGTTCCAAAAACATTCAGTACTTC. The rearrangement joins TRBV4-1 to TRBJ2-4, with unresolved D. The germline V gene has CDR1 MGHRA and CDR2 YSYEKL. Trimming stripped 0 bases from V and 2 bases from J, with 5 bases between. The CDR3 totals 14 residues.

V is TRBV7-9 and J is TRBJ2-2, with a tentative D call TRBD2 (6 bases). The CDR3 totals 15 residues. V was pared by 2 bases and J by 4 bases, with 11 bases between. The germline V gene encodes CDR1 SEHNR and CDR2 FQNEAQ (reference sequence). The CDR3 sequence is CASSLIGGFTGELFF. The CDR3 DNA follows: TGTGCCAGCAGCTTAATTGGAGGGTTCACCGGGGAGCTGTTTTTT.

CDR3 region: CASSPMDIHTEAFF. As DNA, the CDR3 is TGTGCCAGCAGTCCCATGGACATCCACACTGAAGCTTTCTTT. The chain carries TRBV27 and TRBJ1-1, with D perhaps TRBD1 (5 bases). V was shortened by 5 bases and J by 3 bases, with 13 bases between the two germline ends. This CDR3 region has 14 residues. Germline CDR1 and CDR2: MNHEY and SMNVEV (reference sequence).

The chain couples TRBV5-6 to TRBJ2-3, with TRBD2 identical over 9 bases. Trimming at V came to 2 bases and at J to 2 bases, leaving 3 bases not matched to a gene. The CDR3 is 15 amino acids. The germline gives CDR1 SGHDT, CDR2 YYEEEE. CDR3 loop: CASSFSGSYTDTQYF. The CDR3 DNA sequence: TGTGCCAGCAGCTTTAGCGGGAGCTACACAGATACGCAGTATTTT.

This CDR3 is CASSLRTGSAVNEQYF. CDR3 DNA: TGTGCCAGCAGCTTGAGGACAGGGAGTGCTGTAAACGAGCAGTACTTC. V and J are TRBV5-4 and TRBJ2-7, with 8 bases fitting TRBD1. This CDR3 is 16 amino acids long. In germline, CDR1 is SGHNT, CDR2 YYREEE (reference sequence). The ends lost 1 base at V and 5 bases at J; junction bases unmatched: 11.

The chain couples TRBV7-2 to TRBJ2-3; tentative D call: TRBD1 (6 bases). V gave up 4 bases and J gave up 0 bases, with 14 bases separating them. The CDR3 contains 16 residues. CDR1 and CDR2 (germline): SGHTA, FQGNSA. CDR3 sequence (DNA): TGTGCCAGCAGCTCCGGACAGCTTTTTAGCACAGATACGCAGTATTTT. It yields the protein CASSSGQLFSTDTQYF.

This chain joins TRBV7-2 and TRBJ1-6; 7 positions agree with TRBD1. Germline assignment: CDR1 SGHTA and CDR2 FQGNSA. V dropped 2 bases and J dropped 10; count of bases not matched to a gene: 14. The CDR3 is made up of 17 amino acids. Here the CDR3 reads CASSLMVFGDSKSPLHF. DNA for the CDR3: TGTGCCAGCAGCTTAATGGTATTTGGGGACAGCAAATCACCCCTCCACTTT.

This chain connects TRBV6-1 to TRBJ2-7; 7 bases align to TRBD1. Germline CDR1 is MNHNS and CDR2 is SASEGT. The length of the CDR3 is 16 residues. The J segment lost 2 bases and the V segment lost 4 bases, leaving 11 bases of the junction unmatched. The CDR3 DNA reads TGTGCCAGCAGTGTTCTTCCGGGACAGCATACCTACGAGCAGTACTTC. Translating gives CASSVLPGQHTYEQYF.

The V gene is TRBV5-5, the J gene TRBJ2-5; 7 positions match TRBD1. Trimming removed 0 bases from V and 4 bases from J; junction bases left unmatched: 3. CDR1 is SGHKS and CDR2 is YYEKEE in the germline V gene (reference sequence). CDR3 length: 14 residues. The CDR3 bases are TGTGCCAGCAGCTTGGGACAGGGAGCAGAGACCCAGTACTTC. Translating it yields CASSLGQGAETQYF.